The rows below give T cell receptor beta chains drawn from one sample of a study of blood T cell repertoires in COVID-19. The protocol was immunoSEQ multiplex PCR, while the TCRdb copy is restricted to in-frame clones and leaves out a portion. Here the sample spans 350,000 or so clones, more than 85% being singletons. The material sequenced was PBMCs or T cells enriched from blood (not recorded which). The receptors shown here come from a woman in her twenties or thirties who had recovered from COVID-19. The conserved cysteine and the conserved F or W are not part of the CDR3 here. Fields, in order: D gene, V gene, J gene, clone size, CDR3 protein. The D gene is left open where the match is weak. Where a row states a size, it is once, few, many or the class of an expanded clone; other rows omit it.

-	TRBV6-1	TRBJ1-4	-	ASSERRLNNEKLF
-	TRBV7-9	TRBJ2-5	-	ASSGAPTGRLD
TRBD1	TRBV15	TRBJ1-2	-	ATSRGQGEGYT
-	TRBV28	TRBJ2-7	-	ASGYSVTYEQY
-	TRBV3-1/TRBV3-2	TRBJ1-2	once	ASSQATGLGYGYT
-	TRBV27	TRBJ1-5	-	ASSRYGGGNQPQH
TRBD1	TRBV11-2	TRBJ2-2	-	ASSLGQGVVGELF
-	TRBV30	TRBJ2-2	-	AWMGGPYTGELF
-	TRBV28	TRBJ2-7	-	ASQIQGGRDEQY
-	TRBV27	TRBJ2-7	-	ASSLRQAGEQY